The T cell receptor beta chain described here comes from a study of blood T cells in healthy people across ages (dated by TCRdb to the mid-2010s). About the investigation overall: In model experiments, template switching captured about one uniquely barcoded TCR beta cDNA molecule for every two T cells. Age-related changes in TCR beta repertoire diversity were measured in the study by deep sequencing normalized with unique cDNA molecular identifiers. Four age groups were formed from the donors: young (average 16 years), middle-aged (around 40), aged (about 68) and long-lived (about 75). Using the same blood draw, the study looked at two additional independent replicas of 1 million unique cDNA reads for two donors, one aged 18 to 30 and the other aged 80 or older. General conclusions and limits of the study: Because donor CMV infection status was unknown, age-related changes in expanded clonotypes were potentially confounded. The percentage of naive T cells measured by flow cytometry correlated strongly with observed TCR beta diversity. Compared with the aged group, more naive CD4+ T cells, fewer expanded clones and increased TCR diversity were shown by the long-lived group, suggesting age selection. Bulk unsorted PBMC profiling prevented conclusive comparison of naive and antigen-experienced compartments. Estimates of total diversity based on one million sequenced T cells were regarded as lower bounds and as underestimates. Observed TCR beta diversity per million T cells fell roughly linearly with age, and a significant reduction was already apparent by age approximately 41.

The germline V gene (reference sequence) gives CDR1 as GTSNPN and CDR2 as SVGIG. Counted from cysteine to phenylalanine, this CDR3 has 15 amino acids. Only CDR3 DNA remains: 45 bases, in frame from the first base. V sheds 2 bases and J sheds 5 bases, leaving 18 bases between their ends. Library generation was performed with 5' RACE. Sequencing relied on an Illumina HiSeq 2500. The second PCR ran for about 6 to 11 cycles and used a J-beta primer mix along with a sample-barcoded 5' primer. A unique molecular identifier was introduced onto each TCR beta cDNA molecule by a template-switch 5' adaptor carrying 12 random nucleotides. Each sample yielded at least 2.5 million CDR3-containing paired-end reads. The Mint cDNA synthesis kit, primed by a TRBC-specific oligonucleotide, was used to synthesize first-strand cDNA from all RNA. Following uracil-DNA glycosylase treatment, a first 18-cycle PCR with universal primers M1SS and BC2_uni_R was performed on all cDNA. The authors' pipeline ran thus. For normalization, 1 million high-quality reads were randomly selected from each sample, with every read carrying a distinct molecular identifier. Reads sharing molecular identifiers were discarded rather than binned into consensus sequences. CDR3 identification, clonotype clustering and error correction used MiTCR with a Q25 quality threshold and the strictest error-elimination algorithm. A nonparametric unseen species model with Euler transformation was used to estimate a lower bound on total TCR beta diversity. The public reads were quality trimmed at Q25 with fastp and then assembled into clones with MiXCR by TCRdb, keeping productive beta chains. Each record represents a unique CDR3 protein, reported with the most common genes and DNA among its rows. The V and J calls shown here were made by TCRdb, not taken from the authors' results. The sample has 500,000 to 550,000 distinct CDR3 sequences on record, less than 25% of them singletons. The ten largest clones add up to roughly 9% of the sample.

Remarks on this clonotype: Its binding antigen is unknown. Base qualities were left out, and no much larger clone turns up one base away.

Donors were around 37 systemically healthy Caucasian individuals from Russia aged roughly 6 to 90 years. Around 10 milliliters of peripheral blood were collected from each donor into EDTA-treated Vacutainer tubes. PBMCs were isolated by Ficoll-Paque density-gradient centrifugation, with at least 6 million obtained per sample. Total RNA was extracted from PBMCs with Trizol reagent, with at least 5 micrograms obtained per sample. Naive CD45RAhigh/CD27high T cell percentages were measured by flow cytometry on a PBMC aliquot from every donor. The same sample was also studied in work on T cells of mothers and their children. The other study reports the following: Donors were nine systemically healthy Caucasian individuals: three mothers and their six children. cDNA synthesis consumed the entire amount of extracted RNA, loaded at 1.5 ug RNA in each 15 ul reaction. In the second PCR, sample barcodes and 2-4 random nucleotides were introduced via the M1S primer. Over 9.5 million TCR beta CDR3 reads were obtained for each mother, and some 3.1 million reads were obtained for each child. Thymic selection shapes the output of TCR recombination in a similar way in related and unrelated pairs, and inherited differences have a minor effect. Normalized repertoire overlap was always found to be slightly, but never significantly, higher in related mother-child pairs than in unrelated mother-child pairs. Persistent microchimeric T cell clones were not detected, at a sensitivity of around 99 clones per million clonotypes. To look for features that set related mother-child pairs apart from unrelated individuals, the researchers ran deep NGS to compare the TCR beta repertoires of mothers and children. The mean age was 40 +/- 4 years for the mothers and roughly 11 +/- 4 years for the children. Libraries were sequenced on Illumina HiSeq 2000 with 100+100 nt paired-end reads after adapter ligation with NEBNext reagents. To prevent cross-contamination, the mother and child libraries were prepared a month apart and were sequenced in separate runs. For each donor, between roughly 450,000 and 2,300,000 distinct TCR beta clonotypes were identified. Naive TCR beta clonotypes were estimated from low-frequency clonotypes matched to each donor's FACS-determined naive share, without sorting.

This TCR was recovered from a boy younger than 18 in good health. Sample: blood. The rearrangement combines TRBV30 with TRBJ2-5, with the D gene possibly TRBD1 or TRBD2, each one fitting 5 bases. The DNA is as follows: TGTGCCTGGAGTCCACCGGGACCCCATAGGGAGACCCAGTACTTC. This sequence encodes CAWSPPGPHRETQYF.